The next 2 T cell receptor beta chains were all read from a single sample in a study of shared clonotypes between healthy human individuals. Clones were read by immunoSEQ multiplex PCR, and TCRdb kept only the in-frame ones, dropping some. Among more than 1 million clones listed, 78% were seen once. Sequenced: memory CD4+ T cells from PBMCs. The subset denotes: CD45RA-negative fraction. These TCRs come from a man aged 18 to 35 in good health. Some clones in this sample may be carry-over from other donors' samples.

The CDR3 sequence: CASSTPAGTADTQYF. The CDR3 bases are TGTGCCAGCAGCACTCCAGCCGGGACGGCAGATACGCAGTATTTT. This sequence joins TRBV9 and TRBJ2-3; D might be TRBD1 or TRBD2, each matching 5 bases. Germline values: CDR1 SGDLS, CDR2 YYNGEE. Deletions cut 4 bases from V and 4 bases from J, with 16 bases between. The CDR3 spans 15 residues.

CDR3 in DNA: TGTGCCAGCACCTCGCGCCAGACCCAGTACTTC. Translation gives CASTSRQTQYF. The chain recombines TRBV28 with TRBJ2-5; D call uncertain. The V end was cut by 7 bases, the J end by 6 bases, with 9 bases between. The CDR3 spans 11 residues. Per germline, CDR1 MDHEN and CDR2 SYDVKM.